This TCR beta chain was captured in a study of control samples from healthy donors and cancer patients. Looked up from germline, CDR1 is LGHDT and CDR2 is YNNKEL (reference sequence). CDR3 length: 17 residues. V was clipped by 1 base and J by 7 bases, with 17 bases between them. Profiled with immunoSEQ multiplex PCR; TCRdb holds only in-frame clones, not every one. The profile shows under 70,000 clones, about 96% of them singletons. Sequencing was performed on blood. The receptor was isolated from a woman aged 18-29 years in good health. The chain has TRBV3-1 (or the pseudogene TRBV3-2) and TRBJ1-6; TRBD1 might be the D (5 bases). The CDR3 DNA is TGTGCCAGCAGCCAAGGTGGTAGGGGTAACCTGAATTCACCCCTCCACTTT. It translates to CASSQGGRGNLNSPLHF.